A single sample is the source of the 11 T cell receptor beta chains below, sequenced in a study of blood T cell repertoires in COVID-19. Using immunoSEQ multiplex PCR, the repertoire was profiled, and TCRdb retains in-frame clones only, with some absent. The data hold around 100,000 clones, with approximately 88% observed a single time. Material: peripheral blood. These TCRs come from a middle-aged man with COVID-19, enrolled during active disease.

The chain carries TRBV30 and TRBJ1-2; 8 positions agree with TRBD1. Unmatched junction bases numbered 16, after V lost 0 bases and J lost 4 bases. Germline CDR1 GTSNPN, CDR2 SVGIG (reference sequence). The CDR3 covers 18 residues. The CDR3 spells CAWSVRVAQGAHPYGYTF. CDR3 DNA: TGTGCCTGGAGTGTACGGGTTGCCCAGGGGGCGCACCCCTATGGCTACACCTTC.

V gene TRBV11-3 combines with J gene TRBJ2-2, with a tentative D call TRBD2 (7 bases). The germline V and J ends were trimmed by 5 bases and 5 bases, with 21 bases remaining between them. Germline loops: CDR1 SGHNT, CDR2 YENEEA. CDR3 length: 17 residues. CDR3 loop: CASSPTPGRGGTGELFF. For the CDR3, the DNA is TGTGCCAGCAGCCCCACCCCTGGCAGGGGAGGGACCGGGGAGCTGTTTTTT.

This clone came up once. The chain has TRBV5-4 and TRBJ2-1, with D possibly matching TRBD2 (6 bases). The V gene's germline CDR1 is SGHNT and CDR2 YYREEE (reference sequence). CDR3 size: 14 residues. V was pared by 0 bases and J by 2 bases, with 6 bases between. The CDR3 nucleotides read TGTGCCAGCAGCTTGGGGGGGGCCTACAATGAGCAGTTCTTC. Translating gives CASSLGGAYNEQFF.

The CDR3 protein is CASSPGTTYAGELFF. The CDR3, as DNA: TGTGCCAGCAGCCCCGGGACTACCTATGCCGGGGAGCTGTTTTTT. The chain employs TRBV7-2 and TRBJ2-2; 7 bases line up with TRBD2. Germline lookup yields CDR1 SGHTA and CDR2 FQGNSA. The CDR3 runs 15 residues. J lost 6 bases, V lost 5 bases, and 9 bases had no gene match.

This clone was detected a few times. The V and J genes are TRBV10-1 and TRBJ2-1; unclear D gene. The V end was cut by 7 bases, the J end by 0 bases, with 10 bases between. Germline V gene sequence: CDR1 WNHNN, CDR2 SYGVQD (reference sequence). The CDR3 is made up of 14 amino acids. The CDR3 reads CASIRLFSYNEQFF. As DNA, the CDR3 is TGCGCCAGCATCCGACTCTTCTCCTACAATGAGCAGTTCTTC.

This chain connects TRBV6-6 to TRBJ1-5, with a possible D match to TRBD1 (5 bases). Germline V gene lookup returns CDR1 MNHNY and CDR2 SVGAGI (reference sequence). CDR3 length: 12 amino acids. The V end was cut by 8 bases, the J end by 2 bases, with 7 bases between. CDR3 amino acids: CASGQRNQPQHF. The CDR3 region has the DNA TGTGCCAGCGGACAACGCAATCAGCCCCAGCATTTT.

The rearrangement links TRBV4-1 to TRBJ1-5; D is perhaps TRBD1 (6 bases). Between the trimmed V and J ends, which lost 0 bases and 4 bases, there was a span of 10 bases. CDR1 is MGHRA and CDR2 is YSYEKL in the germline V gene. The CDR3 contains 15 residues. The CDR3 here is CASSQDRGTNQPQHF. The CDR3 DNA reads TGCGCCAGCAGCCAAGACAGGGGCACGAATCAGCCCCAGCATTTT.

This clone was observed once. This chain uses TRBV18 with TRBJ2-3; the D gene is possibly TRBD2 (6 bases). The CDR3 runs to 14 residues. Germline assignment: CDR1 KGHSH and CDR2 LQKENI. CDR3: CGSRGAERTDTQYF. CDR3 sequence (DNA): TGTGGTAGTCGCGGGGCAGAACGCACAGATACGCAGTATTTT.

The chain combines TRBV11-3 with TRBJ2-3, with D possibly being TRBD2 (6 bases). This CDR3 spans 16 amino acids. CDR1 is SGHNT, CDR2 YENEEA, per germline. Trimming took off 4 bases at V and 2 bases at J, with 16 bases between the two ends. This chain's CDR3 is CASSSARLGITDTQYF. CDR3 in DNA: TGTGCCAGCAGCTCTGCTAGACTAGGGATCACAGATACGCAGTATTTT. Full variable domain (missing parts from reference TRBV11-3 and TRBJ2-3): EAGVVQSPRYKIIEKKQPVAFWCNPISGHNTLYWYLQNLGQGPELLIRYENEEAVDDSQLPKDRFSAERLKGVDSTLKIQPAELGDSAVYLCASSSARLGITDTQYFGPGTRLTVL.

The chain uses TRBV19 and TRBJ2-2; TRBD1 aligns across 9 bases. V lost 10 bases, J lost 7 bases, and 10 bases stayed unmatched. This CDR3 region has 14 residues. CDR1 is LNHDA, CDR2 SQIVND, per germline (reference sequence). CDR3 sequence (DNA): TGTGCCACACAGGGGGCGTTCCTCCTCGGGGAGCTGTTTTTT. Amino acid sequence: CATQGAFLLGELFF.

The CDR3 sequence is CASSPTGTEYGYTF. The CDR3, as DNA: TGTGCCAGCAGCCCGACAGGGACCGAGTATGGCTACACCTTC. This chain joins TRBV4-2 and TRBJ1-2; 7 bases fit TRBD1. This CDR3 is 14 amino acids long. The V gene end was trimmed by 4 bases and the J gene end by 5 bases; junction bases not matched to a gene: 7. CDR1 is LGHNA, CDR2 YNFKEQ, per germline.